These T cell receptor beta chains were read from a single sample in a study of T cells in narcolepsy. Assay: immunoSEQ multiplex PCR; the TCRdb copy retains only in-frame clones and omits some. The table records tens of thousands of clones, under 85% of them present only once. Material: CD45RA- memory CD4+ T cells from PBMCs. These receptors all stem from a human donor with narcolepsy. The CDR3 runs from the conserved cysteine through the conserved F or W. The D gene is left open where the match is weak. Clone sizes are given selectively: once, few, many, or a class where the clone is expanded.

D gene | clone size | J gene | V gene | CDR3 protein | CDR3 DNA
. | . | TRBJ1-3 | TRBV27 | CASGRGTNSGNTIYF | TGTGCCAGCGGGAGGGGTACTAACTCTGGAAACACCATATATTTT
. | . | TRBJ1-2 | TRBV5-4 | CASSPGPGAGYTF | TGTGCCAGCAGCCCCGGCCCGGGGGCTGGCTACACCTTC
. | . | TRBJ1-1 | TRBV2 | CASSQDRNTEAFF | TGTGCCAGCAGCCAAGACAGGAACACTGAAGCTTTCTTT
TRBD1 | . | TRBJ1-4 | TRBV7-9 | CASSLGQGQGEKLFF | TGTGCCAGCAGCTTAGGTCAGGGACAGGGGGAAAAACTGTTTTTT
. | . | TRBJ1-2 | TRBV29-1 | CSGGREELYGYTF | TGCAGCGGAGGGAGGGAAGAACTTTATGGCTACACCTTC
. | few | TRBJ2-1 | TRBV5-4 | CASSQDHGGEQFF | TGTGCCAGCAGCCAAGATCACGGGGGCGAGCAGTTCTTC
TRBD1 | . | TRBJ1-5 | TRBV10-2 | CATQGTLLTRGNQPQHF | TGCGCCACACAGGGGACTCTCCTTACCCGGGGCAATCAGCCCCAGCATTTT
. | . | TRBJ2-7 | TRBV7-8 | CASSSLRGYYEQYF | TGTGCCAGCAGCTCTCTTCGGGGGTACTACGAGCAGTACTTC
. | few | TRBJ1-4 | TRBV7-2 | CAVGGGPNEKLFF | TGTGCCGTGGGGGGGGGACCTAATGAAAAACTGTTTTTT
TRBD1 | . | TRBJ2-3 | TRBV7-9 | CASSAGQGADTQYF | TGTGCCAGCAGCGCAGGACAGGGTGCAGATACGCAGTATTTT
. | . | TRBJ1-2 | TRBV18 | CASSPRDVDGYTF | TGTGCCAGCTCACCACGGGATGTAGACGGCTACACCTTC
TRBD1 | . | TRBJ2-3 | TRBV7-2 | CASSLGTGGGDTQYF | TGTGCCAGCAGCTTAGGGACAGGGGGCGGAGATACGCAGTATTTT
. | . | TRBJ1-1 | TRBV5-6 | CASSYPQGSTEAFF | TGTGCCAGCAGCTATCCACAGGGAAGCACTGAAGCTTTCTTT
TRBD1 | . | TRBJ1-5 | TRBV19 | CASEGQGMAQPQHF | TGTGCCAGTGAGGGACAGGGGATGGCTCAGCCCCAGCATTTT
TRBD1 | . | TRBJ2-1 | TRBV5-1 | CASSLAGGQGFNEQFF | TGCGCCAGCAGCTTGGCTGGGGGACAGGGTTTCAATGAGCAGTTCTTC
. | . | TRBJ1-6 | TRBV5-6 | CASSLAGDTPGNSPLHF | TGTGCCAGCAGCTTGGCGGGGGATACCCCGGGCAATTCACCCCTCCACTTT
. | . | TRBJ1-1 | TRBV19 | CASTVTETNTEAFF | TGTGCCAGTACCGTGACAGAGACGAACACTGAAGCTTTCTTT
. | . | TRBJ1-5 | TRBV28 | CASWTGNQPQHF | TGTGCCAGCTGGACAGGCAATCAGCCCCAGCATTTT
. | . | TRBJ2-6 | TRBV2 | CAGGDTTHSSGANVLTF | TGTGCCGGCGGGGACACAACCCACTCCTCTGGGGCCAACGTCCTGACTTTC
. | . | TRBJ1-2 | TRBV28 | CASSLSSSVLNYGYTF | TGTGCCAGCAGTTTATCGTCCTCTGTACTTAACTATGGCTACACCTTC
. | . | TRBJ1-1 | TRBV5-3 | CARSLRSPTEAFF | TGTGCCAGAAGCTTGAGGAGCCCCACTGAAGCTTTCTTT
. | . | TRBJ1-5 | TRBV2 | CASTQQGSQPQHF | TGTGCCAGCACCCAACAGGGTAGCCAGCCCCAGCATTTT
TRBD2 | once | TRBJ2-5 | TRBV30 | CAWTRDSGGETQYF | TGTGCCTGGACCAGGGACAGCGGGGGGGAGACCCAGTACTTC
. | . | TRBJ1-1 | TRBV6-6 | CASSDPLHLNTEAFF | TGTGCCAGCAGTGACCCTCTACACCTGAACACTGAAGCTTTCTTT
TRBD1 | . | TRBJ2-3 | TRBV4-1 | CASSPSGQSEADTQYF | TGCGCCAGCAGTCCATCGGGACAGTCGGAGGCAGATACGCAGTATTTT
. | few | TRBJ1-1 | TRBV4-3 | CASSRTHREPGAEAFF | TGCGCCAGCAGCCGAACGCACCGGGAGCCCGGGGCCGAAGCTTTCTTT
. | once | TRBJ2-7 | TRBV2 | CASRTGMTYEQYF | TGTGCCAGCAGGACAGGTATGACCTACGAGCAGTACTTC
. | . | TRBJ2-7 | TRBV29-1 | CSVEDFVGGRVGEQYF | TGCAGCGTTGAAGACTTTGTAGGGGGTAGGGTTGGCGAGCAGTACTTC
. | . | TRBJ2-2 | TRBV7-7 | CASSLGGDTGELFF | TGTGCTAGCAGCTTAGGGGGGGACACCGGGGAGCTGTTTTTT
TRBD1 | . | TRBJ1-4 | TRBV2 | CASSGGTGEKLFF | TGTGCCAGCAGTGGGGGGACAGGAGAAAAACTGTTTTTT
. | . | TRBJ1-4 | TRBV11-2 | CASSRDANNEKLFF | TGTGCCAGCAGCCGGGACGCCAATAATGAAAAACTGTTTTTT
TRBD1 | . | TRBJ2-7 | TRBV29-1 | CSVGTGIASEQYF | TGCAGCGTTGGGACAGGGATCGCGTCCGAGCAGTACTTC
TRBD1 | . | TRBJ1-1 | TRBV5-5 | CASSLGATGGPDTEAFF | TGTGCCAGCAGCTTGGGGGCGACAGGGGGCCCCGACACTGAAGCTTTCTTT